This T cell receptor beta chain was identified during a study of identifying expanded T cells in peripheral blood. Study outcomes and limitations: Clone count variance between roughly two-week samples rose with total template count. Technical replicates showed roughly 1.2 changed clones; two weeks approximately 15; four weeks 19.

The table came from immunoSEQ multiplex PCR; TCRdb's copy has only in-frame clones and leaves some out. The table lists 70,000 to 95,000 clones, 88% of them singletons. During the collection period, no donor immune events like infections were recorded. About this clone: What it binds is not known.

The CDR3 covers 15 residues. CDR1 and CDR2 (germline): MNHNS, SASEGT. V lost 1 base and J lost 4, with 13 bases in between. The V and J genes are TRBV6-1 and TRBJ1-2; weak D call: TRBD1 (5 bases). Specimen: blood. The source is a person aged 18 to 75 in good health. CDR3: CASSEDGGGSYGYTF. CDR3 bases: TGTGCCAGCAGTGAAGACGGTGGGGGAAGCTATGGCTACACCTTC.